This T cell receptor beta chain stems from a study of monozygotic twins with cystic fibrosis. The CDR3 is 15 residues long. Germline values: CDR1 SGHTA, CDR2 FQGNSA. V shed 4 bases, J shed 4 bases, and the junction held 7 bases outside the gene matches. Regarding the study as a whole: Median Simpson clonality of approximately 0.0091 suggested naive T cells predominated. Age, concordance and disease severity did not associate with shared CDR3 numbers.

This table comes from immunoSEQ multiplex PCR, and its TCRdb copy is limited to in-frame clones, with some not included. The table includes about 35,000 clones, more than 55% detected once. About this clone itself: Its antigen is currently unknown.

This TCR derives from a girl between 5 and 17 years old with cystic fibrosis. The sample consisted of blood. This chain uses TRBV7-2 with TRBJ2-1; 7 bases fit TRBD1. The CDR3 sequence is CASSSSGTEYNEQFF. CDR3 DNA sequence: TGTGCCAGCAGCTCGTCCGGGACAGAATACAATGAGCAGTTCTTC.